The present entry profiles one T cell receptor beta chain with its context. The sample comes from a study of T cell responses to AZD1222 COVID-19 vaccine. Germline values: CDR1 SNHLY, CDR2 FYNNEI. This CDR3 comprises 12 residues. The V end lost 9 bases, the J end lost 4 bases, and 12 bases lay between the germline ends. Only in-frame clones appear in the TCRdb table, and some are missing; sequencing was by immunoSEQ multiplex PCR. The sample lists around 130,000 clones, 80% to 95% occurring once. V and J are TRBV2 and TRBJ1-2; D not resolved. The source is an adult who received the AZD1222 COVID-19 vaccine. The source material was peripheral blood, sampled 28 days after the second AZD1222 dose. The CDR3 here is CASGREAYGYTF. In nucleotides, the CDR3 is TGTGCCAGTGGAAGGGAGGCCTATGGCTACACCTTC.